A single sample gave rise to the 23 T cell receptor beta chains below, sequenced in a study of blood T cell repertoires in COVID-19. Only in-frame clones appear in the TCRdb table, and some are missing; sequencing was by immunoSEQ multiplex PCR. The sample has more than 200,000 clones; about nine tenths are singletons. The sample consisted of peripheral blood. The receptors were sampled from a man between 50 and 59 years old with acute or convalescent COVID-19.

The chain carries TRBV6-1 and TRBJ2-5, with 8 nucleotides matching TRBD2. CDR1 and CDR2 from the germline V gene are MNHNS and SASEGT. The CDR3 runs 17 residues. The V segment lost 1 base and the J segment 1 base; nucleotides outside the gene matches: 8. CDR3 DNA: TGTGCCAGCAGTGAAGGGAGTTGGAGCGGGGGCCAAGAGACCCAGTACTTC. This translates into CASSEGSWSGGQETQYF.

This clone was observed a single time. V and J are TRBV12-3 or TRBV12-4 and TRBJ2-7, with a possible D match to TRBD1 (5 bases). Trimming shortened V by 4 bases and J by 4 bases, and 11 bases separated the two germline ends. This CDR3 is 13 amino acids long. This CDR3 is CASSSPDSYEQYF. Written as DNA, the CDR3 is TGTGCCAGCAGTTCCCCCGACAGTTACGAGCAGTACTTC.

The rearrangement uses TRBV5-1 and TRBJ1-1; 8 bases fit TRBD1. CDR3 length equals 16 residues. The germline V gene has CDR1 SGHRS and CDR2 YFSETQ. Germline trimming cut 0 bases from V and 5 bases from J; bases unmatched to any gene: 9. Here the CDR3 reads CASSLGVAGTGTEAFF. In nucleotides, the CDR3 is TGCGCCAGCAGCTTGGGGGTGGCGGGGACAGGTACTGAAGCTTTCTTT.

The chain carries TRBV6-1 and TRBJ2-5; D might be TRBD2 (5 bases). This CDR3 is built from 15 residues. With 2 bases removed from V and 1 base from J, the gap between germline ends came to 11 bases. Per the germline V gene, CDR1 is MNHNS and CDR2 is SASEGT. CDR3 nucleotides: TGTGCCAGCAGTGAACCGAGCGGCGGCCAAGAGACCCAGTACTTC. Its protein is CASSEPSGGQETQYF.

The CDR3 DNA is TGCAGCGCCGGACTGCCAGATACGCAGTATTTT. Translation gives CSAGLPDTQYF. The chain is built from TRBV20-1 and TRBJ2-3, with TRBD2 as a possible D gene (5 bases). There are 11 residues in the CDR3. From germline, CDR1 is DFQATT and CDR2 SNEGSKA (reference sequence).

The rearrangement uses TRBV12-3 or TRBV12-4 and TRBJ1-1; D not certain. Trimming left V 6 bases short and J 5 bases short, with 10 bases between. CDR3 size: 12 residues. This CDR3 is CASSGGRTEAFF. CDR3 sequence (DNA): TGTGCCAGCAGCGGCGGGAGGACTGAAGCTTTCTTT.

This clone was picked up a small number of times. The chain links TRBV5-4 to TRBJ1-6; the match to TRBD1 covers 8 bases. The germline CDR1 and CDR2 sequences are SGHNT and YYREEE (reference sequence). V lost 4 bases, J lost 7 bases, and 7 bases stayed unmatched. The CDR3 covers 15 residues. This chain's CDR3 is CASSPTGQGNSPLHF. CDR3 in DNA: TGTGCCAGCAGCCCCACCGGACAGGGAAATTCACCCCTCCACTTT.

CDR3 nucleotide sequence: TGTGCCAGCGGACAGGATGGTTTGAGGTCACCCCTCCACTTT. It translates to CASGQDGLRSPLHF. The chain is built from TRBV19 and TRBJ1-6; 7 bases match TRBD1. The germline CDR1 and CDR2 sequences are LNHDA and SQIVND (reference sequence). The CDR3 covers 14 residues. V dropped 9 bases and J dropped 10; count of bases not matched to a gene: 12.

In this sample, this clone turned up a few times. The gene calls are TRBV11-2 and TRBJ1-2; 8 positions match TRBD1. With 2 bases clipped from V and 5 bases from J, the junction kept 4 bases outside the gene matches. Germline-derived CDR1 and CDR2 are SGHAT and FQNNGV. CDR3 length: 14 amino acids. CDR3 loop: CASSLPDREYGYTF. The CDR3 nucleotides are TGTGCCAGCAGCTTACCGGACAGGGAATATGGCTACACCTTC.

This clone has more than one count but fewer than ten. The rearrangement links TRBV7-9 to TRBJ1-4; the D gene is possibly TRBD1 (5 bases). V dropped 6 bases and J dropped 8 bases, with 25 bases sitting between them. The CDR3 has 17 residues. From germline, CDR1 is SEHNR and CDR2 FQNEAQ (reference sequence). CDR3 in amino acids: CASRTNPGHTSDEKLFF. DNA of the CDR3: TGTGCCAGCAGAACGAACCCTGGACATACTTCAGACGAAAAACTGTTTTTT. The whole variable domain, filled in from reference TRBV7-9 and TRBJ1-4, reads DTGVSQNPRHKITKRGQNVTFRCDPISEHNRLYWYRQTLGQGPEFLTYFQNEAQLEKSRLLSDRFSAERPKGSFSTLEIQRTEQGDSAMYLCASRTNPGHTSDEKLFFGSGTQLSVL.

The chain recombines TRBV5-1 with TRBJ2-3, with 7 bases fitting TRBD2. Germline values: CDR1 SGHRS, CDR2 YFSETQ. The CDR3 covers 16 residues. V was clipped by 3 bases and J by 3 bases; unmatched bases: 10. The chain's CDR3 is CASSYGRGLRTDTQYF. DNA of the CDR3: TGCGCCAGCAGCTATGGCCGGGGACTAAGGACAGATACGCAGTATTTT.

The V call is TRBV29-1, the J call TRBJ1-1; 10 bases are shared with TRBD1. The V gene's germline CDR1 is SQVTM and CDR2 ANQGSEA. The V segment lost 6 bases and the J segment 1 base; nucleotides outside the gene matches: 2. The CDR3 runs to 13 residues. The CDR3 nucleotides are TGCAGCGTGCGGGACAGGGGGAACACTGAAGCTTTCTTT. It yields the protein CSVRDRGNTEAFF. The complete variable domain, with remaining parts taken from reference TRBV29-1 and TRBJ1-1, reads SAVISQKPSRDICQRGTSLTIQCQVDSQVTMMFWYRQQPGQSLTLIATANQGSEATYESGFVIDKFPISRPNLTFSTLTVSNMSPEDSSIYLCSVRDRGNTEAFFGQGTRLTVV.

This clone appeared once. This rearrangement joins TRBV5-4 to TRBJ2-3; D might be TRBD2 (7 bases). CDR1 is SGHNT, CDR2 YYREEE, per germline (reference sequence). The CDR3 length is 15 residues. With 2 bases removed from V and 5 bases from J, the gap between germline ends came to 15 bases. CDR3 bases: TGTGCCAGCAGCTTCGAGGGGGGGCCCCGAGATACGCAGTATTTT. Protein sequence: CASSFEGGPRDTQYF.

V and J are TRBV20-1 and TRBJ2-1, with 9 bases identical to TRBD2. This CDR3 region has 15 residues. Germline trimming cut 3 bases from V and 4 bases from J; bases unmatched to any gene: 7. Germline assignment: CDR1 DFQATT and CDR2 SNEGSKA (reference sequence). In DNA, the CDR3 is TGCAGTGCTAGTAATAGCGGGGGTGTATACAATGAGCAGTTCTTC. It is translated as CSASNSGGVYNEQFF.

This clone was picked up one time. This chain uses TRBV6-6 with TRBJ2-1, with D maybe TRBD1 (6 bases). CDR1 is MNHNY and CDR2 is SVGAGI in the germline V gene (reference sequence). The CDR3 runs to 16 residues. Trimming removed 3 bases from V and 6 bases from J, with 18 bases in between. Here the CDR3 DNA reads TGTGCCAGCAGTTATCACAGGGTGGGGGTACGCAATGAGCAGTTCTTC. Amino acid sequence: CASSYHRVGVRNEQFF.

CDR3 loop: CASSGTAAYEQYF. The CDR3 nucleotides are TGTGCCAGCTCAGGGACAGCCGCCTACGAGCAGTACTTC. The rearrangement joins TRBV18 to TRBJ2-7, with TRBD1 identical over 7 bases. CDR3 length: 13 amino acids. The germline CDR1 and CDR2 sequences are KGHSH and LQKENI. V was pared by 5 bases and J by 2 bases, with 3 bases of the junction left unmatched.

The chain has TRBV5-1 and TRBJ2-5; TRBD2 aligns across 11 bases. Germline V gives CDR1 SGHRS, CDR2 YFSETQ. With 2 bases clipped from V and 1 base from J, the junction kept 4 bases outside the gene matches. The CDR3 contains 16 residues. CDR3 nucleotides: TGCGCCAGCAGCTTCGGGACTAGCGGATCCCAAGAGACCCAGTACTTC. Protein: CASSFGTSGSQETQYF.

The rearrangement joins TRBV19 to TRBJ1-6; no clear D. This CDR3 region has 14 residues. V shed 5 bases and J shed 7 bases, with 12 bases lying between them. The germline gives CDR1 LNHDA, CDR2 SQIVND (reference sequence). The CDR3 region is CASSGPVVNSPLHF. The CDR3, as DNA: TGTGCCAGTAGTGGGCCAGTAGTAAATTCACCCCTCCACTTT.

The J gene is TRBJ2-5, the V gene TRBV20-1; 8 bases line up with TRBD1. The CDR3 runs 15 residues. CDR1 DFQATT and CDR2 SNEGSKA come from the germline V gene (reference sequence). The V gene end was trimmed by 3 bases and the J gene end by 4 bases; junction bases not matched to a gene: 10. In nucleotides, the CDR3 is TGCAGTGCTAGTGGCGGGACAGGAGTAGGAGAGACCCAGTACTTC. Protein sequence: CSASGGTGVGETQYF.

The chain carries TRBV6-5 and TRBJ1-1; 7 nucleotides align to TRBD1. The V segment lost 4 bases and the J segment 4 bases; nucleotides outside the gene matches: 6. Germline CDR1 and CDR2: MNHEY and SVGAGI. CDR3 length: 14 amino acids. The CDR3 reads CASSFEGGPTEAFF. In DNA form, the CDR3 reads TGTGCCAGCAGTTTCGAAGGGGGCCCCACTGAAGCTTTCTTT.

This clone was seen only a few times. This chain's CDR3 is CASSPQGASGNTIYF. The CDR3 DNA is TGTGCCAGCAGCCCACAGGGGGCTTCTGGAAACACCATATATTTT. The chain joins TRBV5-5 to TRBJ1-3; 9 bases are shared with TRBD1. Germline V gene sequence: CDR1 SGHKS, CDR2 YYEKEE (reference sequence). With 4 bases clipped from V and 1 base from J, the junction kept 3 bases outside the gene matches. The CDR3 consists of 15 residues.

V is TRBV30 and J is TRBJ1-2; D gene uncertain. Germline lookup yields CDR1 GTSNPN and CDR2 SVGIG (reference sequence). V was clipped by 5 bases and J by 0 bases, with 7 bases between them. The CDR3 sequence is 12 residues long. The CDR3 protein is CAWSLANYGYTF. CDR3 nucleotides: TGTGCCTGGTCATTAGCTAACTATGGCTACACCTTC.

This chain joins TRBV5-8 and TRBJ1-1, with D unresolved. Deletions cut 3 bases from V and 4 bases from J, with 10 bases between. Germline V gene lookup returns CDR1 SGHTS and CDR2 YDEGEE. This CDR3 is 13 amino acids long. The CDR3 bases are TGTGCCAGCAGCTGGCGTGGAGGCACTGAAGCTTTCTTT. Protein: CASSWRGGTEAFF.